The entry that follows covers one T cell receptor (beta chain) sequence. This table comes from immunoSEQ multiplex PCR, and its TCRdb copy is limited to in-frame clones, with some not included. There are 300,000 to 350,000 clones in the sample; over 70% occur only once, and over 4.5% lies in the top ten. This sample was included in a study of blood T cell repertoires in COVID-19. Germline loops: CDR1 KGHSH, CDR2 LQKENI. The CDR3 has 13 amino acids. The ends were cut back, 4 bases at V and 7 bases at J, with 11 bases in the middle. The clonotype was recovered from a young man who had recovered from COVID-19. The chain combines TRBV18 with TRBJ2-1; D is perhaps TRBD2 (5 bases). The sample comprised PBMCs or T cells enriched from blood (not recorded which). As DNA, the CDR3 is TGTGCCAGCTCACGGGGAGCTGGGAATGAGCAGTTCTTC. This encodes CASSRGAGNEQFF.